This TCR beta chain originates from a study of blood T cells in healthy people across ages. The sample providers were healthy Caucasian people from Russia, aged about 6 to 90. The second PCR ran about 6 to 12 cycles with a sample-barcoded 5' primer and J-beta primers. TCRdb processed the 5' RACE reads anew with MiXCR; each CDR3 protein has one entry. The table lists about 1.4 million distinct CDR3 sequences, roughly 64% of them singletons, with under 8.5% in the top ten. V lost 4 bases and J lost 9, with 13 bases in between. CDR1 SQVTM and CDR2 ANQGSEA come from the germline V gene. The CDR3 consists of 12 residues. This clonotype has just a few counts.

The V gene is TRBV29-1, the J gene TRBJ2-1, with D tentatively TRBD1 (6 bases). The sequence was obtained from a man younger than 35 in good health. The sample consisted of blood. In DNA form, the CDR3 reads TGCAGCGTTGCCCCCAGGGGCGGTGAGCAGTTCTTC. It is translated as CSVAPRGGEQFF.